Listed below are T cell receptor beta chains from one sample, sequenced in a study of shared clonotypes between healthy human individuals. Generated by immunoSEQ multiplex PCR, the TCRdb table keeps only in-frame clones and is missing some. Here the sample spans some 600,000 clones, 96% being singletons. The sequenced material came from naive CD8+ T cells sorted from blood. The receptor source for this set is a woman aged 25-40 years in good health. Each CDR3 is given with its conserved first and last residue. Expanded clones are given a class, and other clones once, few, many or no size at all.

length	J	V	size	CDR3
13	TRBJ1-4	TRBV9	once	CASTRSGHEKLFF
15	NA	TRBV27	NA	CASSPGAGGPYEQYF
13	NA	TRBV6-6	NA	CASSYSSNYEQYF
16	TRBJ2-6	TRBV13	NA	CASSLVHRTGANVLTF
15	TRBJ2-3	TRBV7-6	NA	CASSLGQGSTDTQYF
15	TRBJ2-1	TRBV6-5	NA	CASSVTGGPYNEQFF
15	TRBJ2-7	TRBV7-9	NA	CASSLGPQGTYEQYF
17	TRBJ2-3	TRBV4-1	NA	CASSQVIGRGATDTQYF
16	TRBJ2-2	TRBV27	NA	CASRPGTSTNTGELFF
20	TRBJ2-2	TRBV15	NA	CATSTTQQGTSGLNTGELFF
12	TRBJ2-7	TRBV28	NA	CASSFRDYEQYF
15	TRBJ1-1	TRBV6-6	NA	CASSYPLTENTEAFF
13	TRBJ1-2	TRBV28	NA	CASTYWSDYGYTF
14	TRBJ2-1	TRBV27	once	CASSWTGGVNEQFF
17	TRBJ2-3	TRBV27	NA	CASSSNPLAAITDTQYF
14	TRBJ2-1	TRBV19	NA	CATEATGNYNEQFF
14	TRBJ2-1	TRBV6-5	NA	CASSYTGTDREQFF
16	TRBJ1-1	TRBV9	NA	CASSGWTEDMNTEAFF